This T cell receptor beta chain was identified in a study of blood T cell repertoires in COVID-19. The CDR3 is 18 residues long. CDR1 is SGHRS, CDR2 YFSETQ, per germline. J gave up 0 bases and V 0 bases, and 8 bases lay outside the gene matches. In the study's own analysis: Reference gene primer amplification in the assay estimated nucleated cell counts. Repertoires were generated with immunoSEQ multiplex PCR, while TCRdb's copy carries only in-frame clones and drops some. Clone size and the V and J calls come from that table; the DNA yielded D and trimming. The top ten clones hold 1.5% to 2% of a sample with about 480,000 clones, approximately 88% of them seen once.

The V gene is TRBV5-1, the J gene TRBJ2-4; 8 bases are shared with TRBD2. This TCR derives from a woman in her thirties or forties who had recovered from COVID-19. The sequencing sample was made of PBMCs or T cells enriched from blood (not recorded which). The DNA of the CDR3 is TGCGCCAGCAGCTTGGCGGATAGCGGGGCGTTAGCCAAAAACATTCAGTACTTC. As protein: CASSLADSGALAKNIQYF. Full variable domain (rest looked up from reference TRBV5-1 and TRBJ2-4): KAGVTQTPRYLIKTRGQQVTLSCSPISGHRSVSWYQQTPGQGLQFLFEYFSETQRNKGNFPGRFSGRQFSNSRSEMNVSTLELGDSALYLCASSLADSGALAKNIQYFGAGTRLSVL.